This T cell receptor (beta chain) emerged from a study of blood T cells in healthy people across ages. About the study: Template switching recovered approximately one barcoded beta molecule for every two T cells. General observations from the study: More naive CD4+ cells and higher diversity marked long-lived donors relative to aged donors.

Germline-derived CDR1 and CDR2 are MNHEY and SVGEGT. The CDR3 is 15 residues long. V trimming: 7 bases; J trimming: 2 bases; junction bases outside the gene matches: 7. A second PCR of 7 to 11 cycles used a sample-barcoded 5' primer and a J-beta primer mix. Each CDR3 protein is one row after TCRdb ran MiXCR on the 5' RACE reads. The table includes 1.5 million to 2 million distinct CDR3 sequences, about 39% detected once. As regards this clonotype: Its antigen is as yet unknown.

What was sequenced was blood. The chain carries TRBV6-2 or TRBV6-3 and TRBJ2-7; 11 positions agree with TRBD2. The receptor comes from a human donor in good health. CDR3 bases: TGTGCCAGCACAAGGACTAGCGGGCTCCCCTACGAGCAGTACTTC. It encodes CASTRTSGLPYEQYF.